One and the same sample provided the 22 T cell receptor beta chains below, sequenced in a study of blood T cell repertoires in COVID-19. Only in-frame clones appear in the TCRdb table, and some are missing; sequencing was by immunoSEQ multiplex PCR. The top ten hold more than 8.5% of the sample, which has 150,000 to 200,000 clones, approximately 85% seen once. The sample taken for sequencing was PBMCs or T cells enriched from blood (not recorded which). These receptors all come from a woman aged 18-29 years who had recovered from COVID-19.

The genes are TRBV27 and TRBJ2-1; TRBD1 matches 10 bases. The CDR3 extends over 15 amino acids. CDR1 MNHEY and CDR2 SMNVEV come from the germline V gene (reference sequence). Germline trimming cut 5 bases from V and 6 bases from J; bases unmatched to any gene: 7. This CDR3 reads CASSRDRGPVNEQFF. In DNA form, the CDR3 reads TGTGCCAGCAGTAGAGACAGGGGGCCGGTCAATGAGCAGTTCTTC.

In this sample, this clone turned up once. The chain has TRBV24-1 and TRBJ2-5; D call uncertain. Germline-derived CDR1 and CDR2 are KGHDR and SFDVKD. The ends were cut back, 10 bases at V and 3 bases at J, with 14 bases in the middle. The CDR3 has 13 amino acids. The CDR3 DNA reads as TGTGCCACAGCTGGGCAGCTAAAAGAGACCCAGTACTTC. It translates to CATAGQLKETQYF.

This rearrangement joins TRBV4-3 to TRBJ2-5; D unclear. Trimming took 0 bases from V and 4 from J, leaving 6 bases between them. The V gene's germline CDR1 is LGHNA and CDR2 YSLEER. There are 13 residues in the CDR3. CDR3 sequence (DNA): TGCGCCAGCAGCCAAGACGTTAGAGAGACCCAGTACTTC. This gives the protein CASSQDVRETQYF.

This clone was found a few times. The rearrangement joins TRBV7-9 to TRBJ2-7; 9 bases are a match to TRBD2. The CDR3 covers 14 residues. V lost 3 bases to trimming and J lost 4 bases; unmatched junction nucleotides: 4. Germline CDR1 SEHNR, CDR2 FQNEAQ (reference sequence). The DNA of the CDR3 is TGTGCCAGCAGCTTTAGCGGGGGTGGGTACGAGCAGTACTTC. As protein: CASSFSGGGYEQYF.

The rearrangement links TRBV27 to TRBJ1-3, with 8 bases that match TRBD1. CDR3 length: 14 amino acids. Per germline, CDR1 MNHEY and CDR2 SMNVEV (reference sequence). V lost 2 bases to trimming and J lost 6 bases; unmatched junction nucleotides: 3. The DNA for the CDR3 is TGTGCCAGCAGTTTAGCAGGGGGCTCAAACACCATATATTTT. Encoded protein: CASSLAGGSNTIYF.

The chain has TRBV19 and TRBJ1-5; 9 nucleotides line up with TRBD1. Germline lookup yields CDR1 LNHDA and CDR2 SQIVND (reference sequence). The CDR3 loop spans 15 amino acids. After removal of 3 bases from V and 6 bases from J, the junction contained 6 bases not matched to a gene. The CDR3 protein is CASSMGQGQGQPQHF. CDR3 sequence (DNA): TGTGCCAGTAGTATGGGACAGGGTCAGGGTCAGCCCCAGCATTTT.

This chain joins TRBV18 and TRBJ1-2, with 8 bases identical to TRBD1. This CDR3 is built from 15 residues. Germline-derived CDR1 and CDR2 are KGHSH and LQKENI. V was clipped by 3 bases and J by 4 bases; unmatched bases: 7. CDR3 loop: CASSPYQGARYGYTF. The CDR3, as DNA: TGTGCCAGCTCACCTTATCAGGGGGCCCGCTATGGCTACACCTTC. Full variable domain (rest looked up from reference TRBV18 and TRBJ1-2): NAGVMQNPRHLVRRRGQEARLRCSPMKGHSHVYWYRQLPEEGLKFMVYLQKENIIDESGMPKERFSAEFPKEGPSILRIQQVVRGDSAAYFCASSPYQGARYGYTFGSGTRLTVV.

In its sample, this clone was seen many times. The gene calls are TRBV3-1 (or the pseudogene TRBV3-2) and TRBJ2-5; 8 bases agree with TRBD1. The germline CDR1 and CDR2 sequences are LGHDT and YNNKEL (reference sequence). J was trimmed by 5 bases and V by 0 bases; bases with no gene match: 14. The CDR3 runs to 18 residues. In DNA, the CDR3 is TGTGCCAGCAGCCAAGATCTCCCGACAGGGGACGTTTTTGAGACCCAGTACTTC. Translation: CASSQDLPTGDVFETQYF.

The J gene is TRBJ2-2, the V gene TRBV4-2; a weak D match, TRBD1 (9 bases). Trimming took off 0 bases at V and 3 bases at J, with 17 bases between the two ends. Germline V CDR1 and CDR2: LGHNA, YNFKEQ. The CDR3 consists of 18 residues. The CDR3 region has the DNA TGTGCCAGCAGCCAAGATGTAGCGGGACAGGGTGACACCGGGGAGCTGTTTTTT. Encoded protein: CASSQDVAGQGDTGELFF.

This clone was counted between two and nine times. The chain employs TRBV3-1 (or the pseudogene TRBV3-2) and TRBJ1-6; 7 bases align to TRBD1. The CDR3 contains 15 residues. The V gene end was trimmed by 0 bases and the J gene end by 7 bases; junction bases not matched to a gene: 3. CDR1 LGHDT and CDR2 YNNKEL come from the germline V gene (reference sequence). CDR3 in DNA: TGTGCCAGCAGCCAAGAAACAGGGGTAAATTCACCCCTCCACTTT. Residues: CASSQETGVNSPLHF.

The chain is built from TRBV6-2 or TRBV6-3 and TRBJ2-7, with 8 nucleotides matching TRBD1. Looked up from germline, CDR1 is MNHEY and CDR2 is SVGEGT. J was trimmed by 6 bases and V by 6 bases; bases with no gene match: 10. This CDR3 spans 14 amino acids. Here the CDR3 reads CASSPDREGPEQYF. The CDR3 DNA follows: TGTGCCAGCAGCCCGGACAGGGAAGGTCCCGAGCAGTACTTC.

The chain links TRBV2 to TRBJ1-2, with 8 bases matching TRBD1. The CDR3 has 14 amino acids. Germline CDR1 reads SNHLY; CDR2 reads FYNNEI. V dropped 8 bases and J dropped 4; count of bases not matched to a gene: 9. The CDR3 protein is CASATGGNLYGYTF. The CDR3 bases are TGTGCCAGCGCCACAGGGGGGAACCTCTATGGCTACACCTTC.

CDR3 bases: TGTGCCAGCAGTCCCACCGGGACAGGGGACTATGGCTACACCTTC. This codes for CASSPTGTGDYGYTF. The J gene is TRBJ1-2, the V gene TRBV6-5, with TRBD1 matching 10 bases. CDR1 and CDR2 from the germline V gene are MNHEY and SVGAGI. J was trimmed by 3 bases and V by 5 bases; bases with no gene match: 6. The CDR3 runs to 15 residues.

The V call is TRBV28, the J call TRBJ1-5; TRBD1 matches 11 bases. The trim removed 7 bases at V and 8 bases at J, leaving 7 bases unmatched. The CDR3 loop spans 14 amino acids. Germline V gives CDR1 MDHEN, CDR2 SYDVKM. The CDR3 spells CASIGQGAPKPQHF. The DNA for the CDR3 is TGTGCCAGCATCGGACAGGGGGCTCCAAAGCCCCAGCATTTT. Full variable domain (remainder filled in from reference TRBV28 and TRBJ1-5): DVKVTQSSRYLVKRTGEKVFLECVQDMDHENMFWYRQDPGLGLRLIYFSYDVKMKEKGDIPEGYSVSREKKERFSLILESASTNQTSMYLCASIGQGAPKPQHFGDGTRLSIL.

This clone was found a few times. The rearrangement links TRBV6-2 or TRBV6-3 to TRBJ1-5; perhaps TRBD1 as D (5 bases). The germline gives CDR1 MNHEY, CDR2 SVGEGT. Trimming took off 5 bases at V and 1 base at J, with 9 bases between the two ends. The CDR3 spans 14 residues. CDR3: CASSEGLSNQPQHF. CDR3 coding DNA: TGTGCCAGCAGTGAGGGACTGAGCAATCAGCCCCAGCATTTT.

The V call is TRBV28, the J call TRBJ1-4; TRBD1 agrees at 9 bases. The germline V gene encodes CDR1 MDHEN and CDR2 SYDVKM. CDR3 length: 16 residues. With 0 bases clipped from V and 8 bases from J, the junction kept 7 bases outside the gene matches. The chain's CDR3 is CASSLWTGTGREKLFF. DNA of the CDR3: TGTGCCAGCAGTTTATGGACGGGGACAGGGAGGGAAAAACTGTTTTTT.

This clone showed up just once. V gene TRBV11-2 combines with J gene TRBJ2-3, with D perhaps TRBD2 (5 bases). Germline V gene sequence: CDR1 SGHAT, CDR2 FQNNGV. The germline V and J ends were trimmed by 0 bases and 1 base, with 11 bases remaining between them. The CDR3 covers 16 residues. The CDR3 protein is CASSLEPLVGTDTQYF. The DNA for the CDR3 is TGTGCCAGCAGCTTAGAGCCACTAGTTGGCACAGATACGCAGTATTTT.

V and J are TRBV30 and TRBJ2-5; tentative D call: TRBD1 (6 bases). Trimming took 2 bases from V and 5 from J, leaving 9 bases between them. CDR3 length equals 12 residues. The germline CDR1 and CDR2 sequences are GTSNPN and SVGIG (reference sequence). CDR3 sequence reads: CAWSSQGETQYF. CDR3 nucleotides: TGTGCCTGGAGTTCCCAGGGGGAGACCCAGTACTTC.

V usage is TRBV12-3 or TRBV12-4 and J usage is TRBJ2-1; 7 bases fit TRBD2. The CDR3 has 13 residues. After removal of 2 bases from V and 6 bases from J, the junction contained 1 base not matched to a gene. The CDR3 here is CASSLSGGNEQFF. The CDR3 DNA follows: TGTGCCAGCAGTTTATCGGGAGGCAATGAGCAGTTCTTC.

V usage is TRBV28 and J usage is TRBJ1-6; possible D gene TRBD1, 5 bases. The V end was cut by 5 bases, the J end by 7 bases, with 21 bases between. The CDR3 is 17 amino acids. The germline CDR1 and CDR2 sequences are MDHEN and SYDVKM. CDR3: CASSPPKGREGNSPLHF. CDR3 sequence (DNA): TGTGCCAGCAGTCCCCCCAAGGGCAGGGAAGGAAATTCACCCCTCCACTTT.

CDR3 loop: CASSLTGTGAARFYGYTF. Here the CDR3 DNA reads TGCGCCAGCAGCCTGACCGGGACAGGGGCCGCTCGATTCTATGGCTACACCTTC. The chain couples TRBV4-3 to TRBJ1-2, with TRBD1 matching 10 bases. V lost 4 bases to trimming and J lost 4 bases; unmatched junction nucleotides: 15. This CDR3 contains 18 residues. Germline CDR1 LGHNA, CDR2 YSLEER.

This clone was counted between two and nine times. In DNA, the CDR3 is TGTGCCAGCTCACAGAACACAGGATCCTATGGCTACACCTTC. Amino acid sequence: CASSQNTGSYGYTF. The chain employs TRBV18 and TRBJ1-2, with D perhaps TRBD1 (5 bases). Deletions cut 4 bases from V and 4 bases from J, with 13 bases between. In germline, CDR1 is KGHSH, CDR2 LQKENI. This CDR3 has 14 residues.